The rows below give T cell receptor beta chains drawn from one sample of a study of T-cell reconstitution after alpha-beta-depleted transplantation in children. TCRdb ran MiXCR on the PCR reads and lists one entry per CDR3 protein. The sample carries hundreds of thousands of distinct CDR3 sequences, 12% recorded once. The material sequenced was PBMCs from the stem cell graft donor, taken from the stem cell graft. These receptors were collected from a human donor who donated a stem cell graft to a child with acute lymphoblastic leukemia. Both conserved end residues are trimmed from each CDR3.

TRBV5-5,12,TRBJ2-4,ASSSWGTKNIQY
TRBV7-2,11,TRBJ2-2,ASSLAGLAKLF
TRBV28,11,TRBJ1-2,ASSFGRGIGYT
TRBV6-1,13,TRBJ2-7,ASSEKREGHYEQY
TRBV11-1,17,TRBJ2-2,ASKGPATSGGLNTGELF
TRBV5-6,14,TRBJ2-1,ASSLISGGYYNEQF
TRBV7-8,12,TRBJ2-7,ASSLANRGAEQY
TRBV29-1,13,TRBJ2-7,SVLGQTGFRNEQY
TRBV6-4,11,TRBJ2-1,ASSDEYDNEQF
TRBV12-3/TRBV12-4,14,TRBJ2-3,ASSLREGPPPDTQY
TRBV3-1,11,TRBJ2-7,ASSRPRTGEQY
TRBV18,13,TRBJ1-5,ASSRGALPEQPQH
TRBV10-3,12,TRBJ2-7,AISSDRVSYEQY
TRBV7-9,14,TRBJ1-2,ASSLEVRGAFYGYT
TRBV5-6,13,TRBJ2-7,ASRDAGGRYYEQY
TRBV3-1,12,TRBJ1-2,ASSQDQGYYGYT
TRBV27,14,TRBJ2-5,ASSLRPSNSKKAQY
TRBV24-1,14,TRBJ2-1,ATSDPGGSSYNEQF
TRBV30,10,TRBJ2-1,AWAGGYNEQF
TRBV7-2,10,TRBJ2-3,ASSSTTDTQY
TRBV5-1,15,TRBJ2-3,ASSPLRGSAYTDTQY
TRBV6-4,17,TRBJ2-3,ASKGMILAGARIPDTQY
TRBV6-5,10,TRBJ2-1,ASSRTGNEQF
TRBV7-9,12,TRBJ2-7,ASSRPGGGYEQY
TRBV5-1,12,TRBJ2-1,ASSFGQGSDEQF
TRBV9,13,TRBJ2-5,ASSPSGVVQETQY
TRBV20-1,15,TRBJ1-2,SAGDRFEDRPSYGYT
TRBV6-1,14,TRBJ2-3,ASSEAGVGYTDTQY
TRBV19,12,TRBJ2-7,ASSPGTDSYEQY
TRBV7-8,14,TRBJ2-3,ASSPEGVRGGDTQY
TRBV19,13,TRBJ2-3,ASRVKGSLTDTQY
TRBV27,12,TRBJ2-1,ASSLSGNYNEQF
TRBV19,15,TRBJ1-5,ASRAGGTRYSNQPQH
TRBV11-2,13,TRBJ2-7,ASSLTSRGNYEQY
TRBV7-9,15,TRBJ2-1,ASSLAGGRSSYNEQF
TRBV7-2,13,TRBJ1-3,ASSLQDSSGNTIY
TRBV20-1,13,TRBJ2-1,SARALDPSLNEQF
TRBV7-9,11,TRBJ1-3,ASSSTDGHTIY
TRBV29-1,11,TRBJ1-1,SVETLANTEAF
TRBV6-4,11,TRBJ2-5,ASSGSYQETQY
TRBV4-2,15,TRBJ2-6,ASSHSDRGSGANVLT
TRBV7-2,14,TRBJ2-7,ASSLQGTGRSYEQY
TRBV28,16,TRBJ2-7,ASSVPGLADPGGYEQY
TRBV7-3,14,TRBJ2-7,ASSAEGGSRPYEQY
TRBV4-3,13,TRBJ2-7,ASSRNSEGGSEQY
TRBV7-9,15,TRBJ2-7,ASSVGLAGGNSYEQY
TRBV20-1,12,TRBJ2-7,SASRDRGSNEQY
TRBV27,11,TRBJ1-1,ASSASDRREAF
TRBV20-1,11,TRBJ1-6,SARDDNHGHLH
TRBV28,13,TRBJ1-4,ASSLIDAGNEKLF
TRBV29-1,14,TRBJ2-1,SVLFSDRVEFNEQF
TRBV13,13,TRBJ2-1,ASSFIPRGNGEQF
TRBV18,13,TRBJ2-3,ASSPGLANTDTQY
TRBV6-1,15,TRBJ2-2,ASSEVPAGGSTGELF
TRBV12-3/TRBV12-4,14,TRBJ2-3,ASSLGLAGSTDTQY
TRBV3-1,14,TRBJ2-1,ASSQDQGRDAHEQF
TRBV28,12,TRBJ1-1,ASSSTAMNTEAF
TRBV4-3,13,TRBJ2-5,ASSQDVAYEPTQY
TRBV4-3,16,TRBJ1-5,ASSQDPVASGGNQPQH